The present TCR beta chain was sequenced within a study of PD-1 blockade in mismatch repair-deficient tumors (dated by TCRdb to about 2017). Turning to the overall study: Between late 2013 and September 2016, the trial enrolled around 91 consecutive patients with approximately 13 mismatch repair-deficient cancer types, every one of whom had been previously treated and was progressing. Tumor-associated T cell clones were tracked in the peripheral blood of patients responding to PD-1 blockade by deep sequencing of TCR CDR3 regions.

The research as a whole found: Tumor-resident clones, often undetectable in blood before treatment, expanded rapidly after pembrolizumab and then contracted, generally before radiologic responses.

This clone came up a few times. Its antigen has not been determined. Per-nucleotide qualities are absent, and no much larger clonotype sits a single base away. Receptor libraries were prepared by the immunoSEQ multiplex PCR assay. What TCRdb holds here is the immuneACCESS table cut down to in-frame rearrangements. Part of the clones is not present; checked against another copy, under half of the missing clones reflect an unresolved V gene, and the others are unexplained. This sample comprises more than 40,000 clones, roughly 75% of them detected only once. The ten largest make up 2.5% to 4% of the sample. The CDR3 starts with the cysteine, ends with the phenylalanine, and has 15 residues. Only CDR3 DNA remains: 45 bases, in frame from the first base. V sheds 5 bases and J sheds 2 bases, leaving 14 bases between their ends. CDR1 SGHAT and CDR2 FQNNGV were looked up in the germline V gene. Mismatch repair deficiency was established in every enrolled patient by polymerase chain reaction or immunohistochemistry. A few patients who responded to pembrolizumab therapy underwent TCR sequencing. The phase II trial prospectively evaluated PD-1 blockade with pembrolizumab in advanced mismatch repair-deficient cancers, independent of tissue of origin. Serial peripheral blood T cell samples were collected before and at multiple times after starting PD-1 blockade. Blood sampling times were expressed in weeks after the first pembrolizumab dose.

The chain is encoded by TRBV11-2 joined to TRBJ2-3; 5 matching bases give a weak D call of TRBD2. The source was peripheral blood, collected 4 weeks after starting pembrolizumab. This TCR was sampled from an adult with mismatch repair-deficient cancer. The CDR3 region reads CASSLRGTDTDTQYF. The sequenced DNA: TGTGCCAGCAGCCTACGGGGTACGGACACAGATACGCAGTATTTT.